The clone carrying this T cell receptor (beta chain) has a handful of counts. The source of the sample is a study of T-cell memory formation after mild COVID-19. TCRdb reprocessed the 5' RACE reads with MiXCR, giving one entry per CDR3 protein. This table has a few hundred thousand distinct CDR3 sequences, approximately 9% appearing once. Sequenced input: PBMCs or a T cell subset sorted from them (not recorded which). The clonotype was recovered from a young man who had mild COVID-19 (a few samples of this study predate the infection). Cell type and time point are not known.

CDR3 nucleotides: TGTGCCAGCAGTCGACAGGACAGTCCTTCCTACGAGCAGTACTTC. This gives the protein CASSRQDSPSYEQYF. The rearrangement uses TRBV7-2 and TRBJ2-7; D is possibly TRBD1 (6 bases). The CDR3 is 15 residues long. With 6 bases removed from V and 1 base from J, the gap between germline ends came to 16 bases. The germline CDR1 and CDR2 sequences are SGHTA and FQGNSA.